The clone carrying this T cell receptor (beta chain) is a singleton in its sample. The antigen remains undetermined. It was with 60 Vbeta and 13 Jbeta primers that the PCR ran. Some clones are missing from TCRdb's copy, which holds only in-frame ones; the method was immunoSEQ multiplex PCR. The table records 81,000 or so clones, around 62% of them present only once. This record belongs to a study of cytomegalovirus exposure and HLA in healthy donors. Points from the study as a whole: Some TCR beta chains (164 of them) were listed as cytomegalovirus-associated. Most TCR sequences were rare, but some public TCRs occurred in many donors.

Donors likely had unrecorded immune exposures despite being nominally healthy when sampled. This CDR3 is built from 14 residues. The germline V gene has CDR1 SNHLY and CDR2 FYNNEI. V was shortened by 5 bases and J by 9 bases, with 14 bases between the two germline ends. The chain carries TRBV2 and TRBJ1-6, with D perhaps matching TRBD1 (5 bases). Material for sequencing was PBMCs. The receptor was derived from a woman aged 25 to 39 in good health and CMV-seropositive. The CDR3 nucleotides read TGTGCCAGCAGTTTACAACAGGTTGCTTCACCCCTCCACTTT. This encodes CASSLQQVASPLHF.